The 9 T cell receptor beta chains below come from one sample, sequenced in a study of preoperative IRX-2 immunotherapy in early breast cancer. Treatment reported: preoperative locoregional IRX-2 cytokine immunotherapy. Produced via immunoSEQ multiplex PCR; TCRdb's table is partial and in-frame only. Among about 26,000 clones listed, almost 90% were seen once. Specimen collection occurred from a patient treated with IRX-2 immunotherapy. These receptors originate from a human donor with breast cancer.

The J gene is TRBJ2-6, the V gene TRBV27; TRBD2 matches 10 bases. Germline lookup yields CDR1 MNHEY and CDR2 SMNVEV (reference sequence). J lost 3 bases, V lost 7 bases, and 18 bases had no gene match. CDR3 size: 20 residues. The CDR3 DNA is TGTGCCAGCAAAATACGGGGGAATCTAGCGGGAGTGGATGGGGCCAACGTCCTGACTTTC. This codes for CASKIRGNLAGVDGANVLTF.

The chain uses TRBV5-8 and TRBJ1-1; D possibly corresponds to TRBD1 (5 bases). CDR1 SGHTS and CDR2 YDEGEE come from the germline V gene. Trimming removed 0 bases at V and 1 base at J, with 7 bases between. The CDR3 is 14 residues long. CDR3 coding DNA: TGTGCCAGCAGCTTGGTTCAGGGGAACACTGAAGCTTTCTTT. Translating gives CASSLVQGNTEAFF.

The V call is TRBV27, the J call TRBJ2-7; 7 bases are a match to TRBD2. Per the germline V gene, CDR1 is MNHEY and CDR2 is SMNVEV (reference sequence). This CDR3 contains 14 residues. The CDR3 spells CATRIGEGPYEQYF. The CDR3 nucleotides read TGTGCTACCAGAATAGGGGAGGGCCCCTACGAGCAGTACTTC.

The sample holds a few counts of this clone. V is TRBV2 and J is TRBJ1-1, with no clear D. The V end was cut by 7 bases, the J end by 1 base, with 7 bases between. The germline V gene has CDR1 SNHLY and CDR2 FYNNEI. The CDR3 runs 12 residues. This chain's CDR3 is CASNPQNTEAFF. CDR3 bases: TGTGCCAGCAACCCACAGAACACTGAAGCTTTCTTT. The variable domain in full, completed from reference TRBV2 and TRBJ1-1, reads EPEVTQTPSHQVTQMGQEVILRCVPISNHLYFYWYRQILGQKVEFLVSFYNNEISEKSEIFDDQFSVERPDGSNFTLKIRSTKLEDSAMYFCASNPQNTEAFFGQGTRLTVV.

The chain links TRBV6-5 to TRBJ2-7; 10 positions agree with TRBD2. The V gene end was trimmed by 7 bases and the J gene end by 6 bases; junction bases not matched to a gene: 9. CDR3 length: 14 residues. In germline, CDR1 is MNHEY, CDR2 SVGAGI. The CDR3 sequence is CASKLLAGTGEQYF. The CDR3 bases are TGTGCCAGCAAATTACTAGCGGGAACGGGCGAGCAGTACTTC.

The DNA of the CDR3 is TGTGCCAGCAGTGAGGGGAGGACAGGGACCGGGTACTACGAGCAGTACTTC. Residues: CASSEGRTGTGYYEQYF. This chain connects TRBV6-1 to TRBJ2-7; TRBD1 agrees at 8 bases. V shed 3 bases, J shed 3 bases, and the junction held 13 bases outside the gene matches. This CDR3 region has 17 residues. From germline, CDR1 is MNHNS and CDR2 SASEGT.

The chain couples TRBV30 to TRBJ1-1; the D is unclear. This CDR3 contains 11 residues. Germline assignment: CDR1 GTSNPN and CDR2 SVGIG (reference sequence). Trimming left V 2 bases short and J 8 bases short, with 9 bases between. The CDR3 spells CAWSWTAEAFF. In DNA, the CDR3 is TGTGCCTGGAGTTGGACGGCCGAAGCTTTCTTT.

The chain employs TRBV6-5 and TRBJ2-5; TRBD1 might be the D (6 bases). The germline CDR1 and CDR2 sequences are MNHEY and SVGAGI. CDR3 size: 14 residues. The ends were cut back, 5 bases at V and 1 base at J, with 11 bases in the middle. CDR3 amino acids: CASSRTGFQETQYF. The CDR3 DNA reads as TGTGCCAGCAGTCGAACAGGGTTCCAAGAGACCCAGTACTTC.

For the CDR3, the DNA is TGTGCCAGCTCACCACCGGCGCAGGGGACAAATACGCAGTATTTT. Protein: CASSPPAQGTNTQYF. The genes are TRBV18 and TRBJ2-3; D might be TRBD1 (6 bases). This CDR3 region has 15 residues. CDR1 KGHSH and CDR2 LQKENI come from the germline V gene. The ends were cut back, 0 bases at V and 7 bases at J, with 14 bases in the middle.